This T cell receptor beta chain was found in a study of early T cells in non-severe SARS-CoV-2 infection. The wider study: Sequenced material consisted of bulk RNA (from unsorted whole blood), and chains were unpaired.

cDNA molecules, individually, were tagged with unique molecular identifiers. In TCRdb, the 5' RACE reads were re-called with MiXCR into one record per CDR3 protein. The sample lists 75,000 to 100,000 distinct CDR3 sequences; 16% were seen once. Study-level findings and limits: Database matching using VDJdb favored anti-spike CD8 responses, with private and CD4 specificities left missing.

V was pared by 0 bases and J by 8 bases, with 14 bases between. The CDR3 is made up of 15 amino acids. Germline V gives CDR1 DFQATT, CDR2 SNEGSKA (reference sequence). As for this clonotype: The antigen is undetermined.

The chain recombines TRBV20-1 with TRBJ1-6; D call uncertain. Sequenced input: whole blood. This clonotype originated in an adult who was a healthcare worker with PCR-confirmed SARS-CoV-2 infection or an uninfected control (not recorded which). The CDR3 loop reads CSARDVGEDYSPLHF. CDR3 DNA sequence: TGCAGTGCTAGAGATGTCGGGGAGGATTATTCACCCCTCCACTTT.